This TCR beta chain is drawn from a study of shared clonotypes between healthy human individuals. General observations from the study: Generation of non-shared clonotypes was less probable than generation of clonotypes shared by all four donors. Since donors were few, the genetic and exposure-history diversity represented was limited.

Every immunoSEQ plate was one replicate of a subset's evenly spread DNA. TCRdb's copy holds only in-frame clones and misses some; the assay was immunoSEQ multiplex PCR. This table holds under 600,000 clones, approximately 95% found once. Trimming cost V 0 bases and J 7 bases, with 13 bases left between them. The germline CDR1 and CDR2 sequences are SGHRS and YFSETQ. The CDR3 consists of 14 residues. A note on this clone: What it binds is unknown.

This receptor was obtained from a woman under 40 in good health. The chain couples TRBV5-1 to TRBJ2-5; D is unclear. The sample comprised naive CD4+ T cells sorted from blood. Subset defined: CD45RA+ positively selected. The CDR3 DNA reads as TGCGCCAGCAGCTTGGCTGGTTCTGACGGGACCCAGTACTTC. This gives the protein CASSLAGSDGTQYF. The whole variable domain, filled in from reference TRBV5-1 and TRBJ2-5, reads KAGVTQTPRYLIKTRGQQVTLSCSPISGHRSVSWYQQTPGQGLQFLFEYFSETQRNKGNFPGRFSGRQFSNSRSEMNVSTLELGDSALYLCASSLAGSDGTQYFGPGTRLLVL.